These 11 T cell receptor beta chains originate from one sample sequenced in a study of CD8+ T cells in alopecia areata. Sample treatment: oral pan-JAK inhibitor, 5-10 mg twice daily. From alopecia areata patients, lesional scalp punch biopsies and peripheral blood were collected. In each case, RNA was isolated and then reverse transcribed into cDNA as the sequencing template. Produced via immunoSEQ multiplex PCR; TCRdb's table is partial and in-frame only. The table records roughly 12,000 clones, 68% of them present only once. This sample comprised skin, obtained at week 4, from a patient treated with tofacitinib. The receptors shown here come from a human donor with alopecia areata.

The gene calls are TRBV5-1 and TRBJ2-5, with 9 bases matching TRBD2. The CDR3 runs 15 residues. From germline, CDR1 is SGHRS and CDR2 YFSETQ. V shed 4 bases, J shed 0 bases, and the junction held 4 bases outside the gene matches. CDR3 loop: CASSLQRGDQETQYF. In nucleotides, the CDR3 is TGCGCCAGCAGCCTCCAGCGGGGGGACCAAGAGACCCAGTACTTC.

J is TRBJ2-7 and V is TRBV5-1, with 8 bases identical to TRBD1. The germline gives CDR1 SGHRS, CDR2 YFSETQ. V was clipped by 4 bases and J by 4 bases; unmatched bases: 10. The CDR3 sequence is 15 residues long. This CDR3 is CASSPRTGSGYEQYF. The CDR3 coding sequence is TGCGCCAGCAGCCCGCGGACAGGGAGCGGTTACGAGCAGTACTTC. Full variable domain (outside the CDR3, taken from reference TRBV5-1 and TRBJ2-7): KAGVTQTPRYLIKTRGQQVTLSCSPISGHRSVSWYQQTPGQGLQFLFEYFSETQRNKGNFPGRFSGRQFSNSRSEMNVSTLELGDSALYLCASSPRTGSGYEQYFGPGTRLTVT.

This chain links TRBV6-1 with TRBJ1-6, with D hard to call. V lost 0 bases and J lost 7, with 13 bases in between. CDR1 MNHNS and CDR2 SASEGT come from the germline V gene. The CDR3 runs to 16 residues. The CDR3 loop reads CASSEAHYRWNSPLHF. DNA of the CDR3: TGTGCCAGCAGTGAAGCGCACTATCGGTGGAATTCACCCCTCCACTTT.

This clone was seen more than once but under ten times. The rearrangement links TRBV7-9 to TRBJ2-3; D is unclear. The ends were cut back, 5 bases at V and 2 bases at J, with 11 bases in the middle. Germline CDR1 is SEHNR and CDR2 is FQNEAQ (reference sequence). This CDR3 has 14 amino acids. The CDR3 is CASSIGPNTDTQYF. In DNA form, the CDR3 reads TGTGCCAGCAGCATCGGGCCCAACACAGATACGCAGTATTTT. The entire variable domain, with the rest obtained from reference TRBV7-9 and TRBJ2-3, is as follows: DTGVSQNPRHKITKRGQNVTFRCDPISEHNRLYWYRQTLGQGPEFLTYFQNEAQLEKSRLLSDRFSAERPKGSFSTLEIQRTEQGDSAMYLCASSIGPNTDTQYFGPGTRLTVL.

V usage is TRBV7-9 and J usage is TRBJ1-5; 7 bases are a match to TRBD1. V gave up 4 bases and J gave up 11 bases; unmatched junction bases: 20. The CDR3 covers 17 residues. Germline V lookup: CDR1 SEHNR, CDR2 FQNEAQ (reference sequence). This CDR3 reads CASSSLISQGGQGAQHF. The CDR3, as DNA: TGTGCCAGCAGCTCATTAATTTCACAGGGTGGTCAGGGGGCCCAGCATTTT.

As concerns this clone: Germline is not matched at one junction end, which may reflect a read error. The same CDR3 also results from other DNA sequences found in this sample. The chain combines TRBV5-1 with TRBJ2-4, with D tentatively TRBD2 (6 bases). This CDR3 comprises 14 residues. Germline CDR1 is SGHRS and CDR2 is YFSETQ. CDR3: CASSWDSAKNIQYF. In DNA form, the CDR3 reads TGCGCCAGCAGCTGGGACTCAGCCAAGAACATTCAGTACTTC.

The chain couples TRBV28 to TRBJ1-2, with TRBD1 matching over 10 bases. The CDR3 is 16 amino acids. After removal of 2 bases from V and 8 bases from J, the junction contained 11 bases not matched to a gene. The germline CDR1 and CDR2 sequences are MDHEN and SYDVKM. CDR3 sequence (DNA): TGTGCCAGCAGTTTAAATAACGCGGACAGGGGGGGAGGCTACACCTTC. As protein: CASSLNNADRGGGYTF.

The V gene is TRBV7-2, the J gene TRBJ2-7, with D possibly matching TRBD2 (6 bases). The CDR3 totals 12 residues. Germline values: CDR1 SGHTA, CDR2 FQGNSA. V lost 3 bases and J lost 5, with 8 bases in between. The CDR3 is CASSFWTNEQYF. In DNA, the CDR3 is TGTGCCAGCAGCTTCTGGACTAACGAGCAGTACTTC.

The chain uses TRBV6-5 and TRBJ1-6; D is undetermined. The CDR3 covers 14 residues. V lost 6 bases to trimming and J lost 6 bases, with 12 bases between them. Germline CDR1 is MNHEY and CDR2 is SVGAGI. The CDR3 nucleotides read TGTGCCAGCAGACCCCAGGAGATTAATTCACCCCTCCACTTT. Translation: CASRPQEINSPLHF.

This clone was observed a few times. J is TRBJ2-1 and V is TRBV7-9, with 8 bases lining up with TRBD2. The CDR3 has 15 residues. CDR1 SEHNR and CDR2 FQNEAQ come from the germline V gene (reference sequence). J was trimmed by 8 bases and V by 4 bases; bases with no gene match: 10. The CDR3 is CASSSSRGGAYEQFF. As DNA, the CDR3 is TGTGCCAGCAGCTCCTCCCGGGGGGGGGCCTATGAGCAGTTCTTC. The variable domain in full, with the rest retrieved from reference TRBV7-9 and TRBJ2-1, is DTGVSQNPRHKITKRGQNVTFRCDPISEHNRLYWYRQTLGQGPEFLTYFQNEAQLEKSRLLSDRFSAERPKGSFSTLEIQRTEQGDSAMYLCASSSSRGGAYEQFFGPGTRLTVL.

This clone was counted between two and nine times. The chain is built from TRBV7-9 and TRBJ2-7; 8 bases are a match to TRBD1. V shed 7 bases and J 0 bases; nucleotides not matched to a gene: 5. The germline V gene encodes CDR1 SEHNR and CDR2 FQNEAQ (reference sequence). The CDR3 has 14 amino acids. The CDR3 coding sequence is TGTGCCAGCAAACGGACAGGGAGCTCCTACGAGCAGTACTTC. It specifies CASKRTGSSYEQYF.